Sequencing of this TCR beta chain was carried out in a study of cytomegalovirus exposure and HLA in healthy donors. In the study overall: Of the donors genotyped, 300 to 500 in all, about 80% fell in the Caucasian-associated ancestry cluster. Findings of the study overall: Earlier results showed most TCR beta V segments being productive about 87% or about 30% of the time.

With regard to this clone: Its specificity is unknown.

CDR3 length: 13 residues. Germline CDR1 and CDR2: PRHDT and FYEKMQ (reference sequence). V lost 2 bases and J 6 bases, leaving 11 bases between the germline ends. The study ran its PCR with 60 Vbeta and 13 Jbeta primers. Using immunoSEQ multiplex PCR, the repertoire was profiled, and TCRdb retains in-frame clones only, with some absent. In the table there are roughly 44,000 clones, roughly 80% of which are singletons. Despite likely unrecorded immune exposures, the donors were nominally healthy at the time of sampling. This receptor was obtained from a middle-aged man in good health and CMV-seronegative. Sequences were obtained from PBMCs. The chain uses TRBV13 and TRBJ2-7; possible D gene TRBD2, 5 bases. This CDR3 is CASSLSGEFEQYF. Written as DNA, the CDR3 is TGTGCCAGCAGCTTATCCGGGGAGTTCGAGCAGTACTTC.